What follows is one TCR beta chain and its context. Germline loops: CDR1 MNHEY, CDR2 SMNVEV (reference sequence). The CDR3 is made up of 14 amino acids. The V gene end was trimmed by 5 bases and the J gene end by 3 bases; junction bases not matched to a gene: 6. This sample was included in a study of blood T cell repertoires in COVID-19. Whole-study context: The cDNA or gDNA used as material had been derived from T cells, B-cell-depleted T cells, or PBMCs.

Generated by immunoSEQ multiplex PCR, the TCRdb table keeps only in-frame clones and is missing some. The top ten clones hold about 5% of a sample with 150,000 to 200,000 clones, roughly 82% of them seen once. The source material was peripheral blood. The clonotype was recovered from a woman in her 30s with acute or convalescent COVID-19. The V and J genes are TRBV27 and TRBJ2-7; 8 positions agree with TRBD1. CDR3 nucleotides: TGTGCCAGCAGTCCGCCAGACAGGGGCTACGAGCAGTACTTC. It codes for CASSPPDRGYEQYF.